The following is a T cell receptor beta chain sequence with its context. The CDR3 is 17 amino acids. V trimming: 2 bases; J trimming: 5 bases; junction bases outside the gene matches: 7. In germline, CDR1 is MGHRA, CDR2 YSYEKL. These data come from a study of blood T cell repertoires in COVID-19. Study summary: COVID-19 samples, acute and convalescent, were from the United States, Italy and Spain. From T cells, B-cell-depleted T cells, or PBMCs came the material, which was cDNA or gDNA.

As originally analysed: By means of reference gene primer amplification, nucleated cell counts were estimated. Assay used: immunoSEQ multiplex PCR; TCRdb lists only in-frame clones, some missing. Clone size and V and J calls were adopted from that table, with D and trimming inferred from the DNA. In the table there are tens of thousands of clones, 65% to 85% of which are singletons. This sequence was found in a human donor in a cohort sampled during active COVID-19. This sequence joins TRBV4-1 and TRBJ2-2, with 11 positions matching TRBD2. The sample was peripheral blood. The CDR3 DNA follows: TGCGCCAGCAGCCAAATAATAGCGGGGGGGCTGACCGGGGAGCTGTTTTTT. This translates into CASSQIIAGGLTGELFF.